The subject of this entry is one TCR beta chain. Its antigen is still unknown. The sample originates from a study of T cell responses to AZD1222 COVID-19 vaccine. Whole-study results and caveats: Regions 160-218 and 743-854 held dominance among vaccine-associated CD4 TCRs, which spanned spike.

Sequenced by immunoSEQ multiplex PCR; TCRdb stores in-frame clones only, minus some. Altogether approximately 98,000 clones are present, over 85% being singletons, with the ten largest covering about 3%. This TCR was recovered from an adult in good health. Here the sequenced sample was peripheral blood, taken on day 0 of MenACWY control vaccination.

In DNA, the CDR3 is TGTGCCAGCAGTTACGGACAGGGATTTTACAATGAGCAGTTCTTC. Translation: CASSYGQGFYNEQFF. The genes are TRBV6-5 and TRBJ2-1, with TRBD1 matching 8 bases. The germline V gene encodes CDR1 MNHEY and CDR2 SVGAGI. The trim removed 2 bases at V and 4 bases at J, leaving 4 bases unmatched. The CDR3 is made up of 15 amino acids.